Listed below are T cell receptor beta chains from one sample, sequenced in a study of blood T cell repertoires in COVID-19. Profiling relied on immunoSEQ multiplex PCR, and the TCRdb table lists in-frame clones only, not all of them. Found here are approximately 300,000 clones, more than 85% of them singletons; the top ten hold around 18%. The specimen was PBMCs or T cells enriched from blood (not recorded which). The receptors were gathered from a woman in her 30s who had recovered from COVID-19. Each CDR3 is given with its conserved first and last residue. D genes are given only for firm matches. Not every row has a clone size; where given, it reads once, few, many or a size class.

TRBV28	NA	TRBJ1-2	NA	CASSSGTLNYGYTF	TGTGCCAGCAGTTCCGGGACACTAAACTATGGCTACACCTTC
TRBV9	TRBD2	TRBJ2-5	NA	CASSVGQTSGARETQYF	TGTGCCAGCAGCGTGGGGCAGACTAGCGGGGCGCGTGAGACCCAGTACTTC
TRBV6-6	NA	TRBJ1-6	few	CASSPRPGSSYNSPLHF	TGTGCCAGCAGTCCCCGACCGGGAAGCTCCTATAATTCACCCCTCCACTTT
TRBV27	TRBD1	TRBJ1-2	NA	CASSLQGAHGYTF	TGTGCCAGCAGTTTACAGGGGGCGCATGGCTACACCTTC
TRBV28	NA	TRBJ2-5	once	CAILGRFLYGETQYF	TGTGCCATCCTGGGGCGATTCCTGTATGGGGAGACCCAGTACTTC
TRBV7-2	NA	TRBJ1-1	NA	CASSSPRGRITEAFF	TGTGCCAGCAGCTCCCCGCGGGGGCGCATCACTGAAGCTTTCTTT
TRBV6-1	NA	TRBJ1-1	NA	CASSALAGIMNTEAFF	TGTGCCAGCAGTGCTCTGGCAGGGATCATGAACACTGAAGCTTTCTTT
TRBV5-1	NA	TRBJ1-5	NA	CASSLEPGDQPQHF	TGCGCCAGCAGCTTGGAACCGGGGGATCAGCCCCAGCATTTT
TRBV2	NA	TRBJ2-3	NA	CASSEQGSTDTQYF	TGTGCCAGCAGTGAACAGGGGAGCACAGATACGCAGTATTTT
TRBV11-2	NA	TRBJ2-1	NA	CASSLFLGGATSNEQFF	TGTGCCAGCAGCTTATTCCTGGGGGGAGCGACTAGCAATGAGCAGTTCTTC
TRBV3-1/TRBV3-2	NA	TRBJ1-1	NA	CASSQDRRRAFF	TGTGCCAGCAGCCAAGACAGACGGAGAGCTTTCTTT
TRBV5-1	NA	TRBJ1-5	NA	CASSLGDFLRSNQPQHF	TGCGCCAGCAGCTTAGGGGACTTTCTACGTAGCAATCAGCCCCAGCATTTT
TRBV18	NA	TRBJ1-3	NA	CASSPTQVRSGNTIYF	TGTGCCAGCTCACCAACGCAGGTCCGCTCTGGAAACACCATATATTTT
TRBV11-3	TRBD2	TRBJ2-1	NA	CASSSRLRVAGAINEQFF	TGTGCCAGCAGCTCGAGACTGAGGGTAGCGGGGGCGATCAATGAGCAGTTCTTC
TRBV11-3	TRBD2	TRBJ2-1	NA	CASSLAPGTNNNEQFF	TGTGCCAGCAGCTTAGCCCCAGGGACTAATAACAATGAGCAGTTCTTC
TRBV4-1	TRBD2	TRBJ2-1	NA	CASRPTGTSGSNEQFF	TGCGCCAGCAGACCCACCGGGACTAGCGGGAGTAATGAGCAGTTCTTC
TRBV7-2	TRBD2	TRBJ2-4	NA	CASSFTSGGAGLANIQYF	TGTGCCAGCAGCTTCACTAGCGGGGGAGCCGGCCTGGCGAACATTCAGTACTTC
TRBV5-1	NA	TRBJ1-2	once	CASSLSSGGAGYTF	TGCGCCAGCAGCTTGAGTAGCGGGGGGGCTGGCTACACCTTC
TRBV28	NA	TRBJ2-5	NA	CASSSLGAAGETQYF	TGTGCCAGCAGCTCCCTGGGAGCGGCCGGAGAGACCCAGTACTTC
TRBV5-4	TRBD1	TRBJ2-3	NA	CASSLKTGQTDTQYF	TGTGCCAGCAGCTTGAAGACAGGGCAGACAGATACGCAGTATTTT
TRBV4-1	NA	TRBJ1-1	NA	CASSQVGQLNTEAFF	TGCGCCAGCAGCCAAGTAGGACAGTTGAACACTGAAGCTTTCTTT
TRBV6-2/TRBV6-3	NA	TRBJ1-2	NA	CASSYDGWKEYTF	TGTGCCAGCAGTTATGACGGATGGAAGGAGTACACCTTC
TRBV27	TRBD1	TRBJ2-7	NA	CASSLYDREGTEQYF	TGTGCCAGCAGTTTATACGACAGGGAAGGAACCGAGCAGTACTTC
TRBV18	TRBD1	TRBJ1-5	NA	CASSPGTGNSNQPQHF	TGTGCCAGCTCACCGGGGACAGGGAATAGCAATCAGCCCCAGCATTTT
TRBV29-1	TRBD1	TRBJ1-1	NA	CSVGRQGGAFF	TGCAGCGTTGGACGACAGGGCGGCGCTTTCTTT
TRBV7-8	NA	TRBJ2-1	NA	CASSLRGAQGYNEQFF	TGTGCCAGCAGCTTAAGAGGTGCCCAGGGTTACAATGAGCAGTTCTTC
TRBV11-2	NA	TRBJ1-3	NA	CASGSGIRGTGNTIYF	TGTGCCAGCGGGTCCGGGATACGGGGGACTGGAAACACCATATATTTT
TRBV27	TRBD2	TRBJ2-1	NA	CASSPPHSGADEQFF	TGTGCCAGCAGTCCCCCGCATAGCGGGGCTGATGAGCAGTTCTTC
TRBV27	NA	TRBJ2-2	NA	CAASDSAAGELFF	TGTGCCGCATCAGACAGTGCTGCCGGGGAGCTGTTTTTT
TRBV28	TRBD1	TRBJ2-7	NA	CASSLGGQGNEQYF	TGTGCCAGCAGTTTGGGGGGACAGGGTAACGAGCAGTACTTC
TRBV7-9	NA	TRBJ1-5	NA	CASSLGSGGSQPQHF	TGTGCCAGCAGCTTAGGTTCGGGGGGAAGTCAGCCCCAGCATTTT
TRBV6-5	NA	TRBJ1-1	NA	CASRDRGWSEAFF	TGTGCCAGCAGGGACCGAGGGTGGAGTGAAGCTTTCTTT
TRBV19	NA	TRBJ1-5	NA	CASSKSGTNQPQHF	TGTGCCAGTAGTAAGAGCGGGACCAATCAGCCCCAGCATTTT
TRBV19	NA	TRBJ2-2	NA	CASSTLQGRLGTGELFF	TGTGCCAGTAGTACCCTCCAGGGGCGATTGGGGACCGGGGAGCTGTTTTTT
TRBV9	TRBD2	TRBJ2-1	NA	CASSALVAGGYNEQFF	TGTGCCAGCAGCGCACTTGTAGCGGGGGGGTACAATGAGCAGTTCTTC
TRBV5-4	NA	TRBJ2-2	NA	CASSGSRAGELFF	TGTGCCAGCAGTGGGAGTCGGGCCGGGGAGCTGTTTTTT
TRBV10-3	NA	TRBJ1-5	NA	CASEPGVGNQPQHF	TGTGCCAGCGAACCAGGGGTGGGCAATCAGCCCCAGCATTTT
TRBV10-3	NA	TRBJ2-2	NA	CATGGTPYNTGELFF	TGTGCCACCGGAGGAACTCCATATAACACCGGGGAGCTGTTTTTT
TRBV3-1/TRBV3-2	NA	TRBJ1-5	NA	CASSLRSNQPQHF	TGTGCCAGCAGCCTTAGAAGCAATCAGCCCCAGCATTTT
TRBV4-2	TRBD1	TRBJ1-4	NA	CASSLGQGPDNEKLFF	TGTGCCAGCAGCCTGGGACAGGGGCCGGATAATGAAAAACTGTTTTTT
TRBV5-6	NA	TRBJ1-3	NA	CASSFLGNTIYF	TGTGCCAGCAGCTTTCTTGGAAACACCATATATTTT
TRBV28	NA	TRBJ1-6	NA	CASEGVNSPLHF	TGTGCCAGCGAGGGGGTTAATTCACCCCTCCACTTT
TRBV27	TRBD2	TRBJ2-7	NA	CASSFKSGNNYEQYF	TGTGCCAGCAGTTTTAAAAGCGGGAACAACTACGAGCAGTACTTC